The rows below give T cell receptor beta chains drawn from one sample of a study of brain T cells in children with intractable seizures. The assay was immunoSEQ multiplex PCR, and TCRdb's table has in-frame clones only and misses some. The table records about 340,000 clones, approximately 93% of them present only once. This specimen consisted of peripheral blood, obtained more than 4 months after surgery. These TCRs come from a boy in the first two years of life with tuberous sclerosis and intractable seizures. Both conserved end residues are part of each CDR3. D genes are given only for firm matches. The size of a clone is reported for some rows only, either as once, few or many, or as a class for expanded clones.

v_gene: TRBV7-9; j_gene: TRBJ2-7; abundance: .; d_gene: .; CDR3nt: TGTGCCAGCAGCAGAACAGAAATCTCCTACGAGCAGTACTTC; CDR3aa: CASSRTEISYEQYF
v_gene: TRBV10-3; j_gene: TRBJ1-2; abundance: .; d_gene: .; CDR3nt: TGTGCCATCCAGGGCTATGGCTACACCTTC; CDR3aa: CAIQGYGYTF
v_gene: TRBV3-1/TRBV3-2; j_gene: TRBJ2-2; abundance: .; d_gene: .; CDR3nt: TGTGCCAGCAGCCAACCTCTGAGGGCAGGGAACACCGGGGAGCTGTTTTTT; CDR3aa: CASSQPLRAGNTGELFF
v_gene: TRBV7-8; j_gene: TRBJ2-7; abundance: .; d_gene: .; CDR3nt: TGTGCCAGCAGCGCTTCTCCTCAGGGAGGGGACAGCTCCTACGAGCAGTACTTC; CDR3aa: CASSASPQGGDSSYEQYF
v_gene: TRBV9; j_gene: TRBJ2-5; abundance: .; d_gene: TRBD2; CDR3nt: TGTGCCAGCAGCGTAGGTCTAGCGGGAAGTTGGGAGACCCAGTACTTC; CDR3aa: CASSVGLAGSWETQYF
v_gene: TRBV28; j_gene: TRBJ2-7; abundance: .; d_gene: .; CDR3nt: TGTGCCAGCAGTTCCGCCGGGGCCCGATACGAGCAGTACTTC; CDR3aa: CASSSAGARYEQYF
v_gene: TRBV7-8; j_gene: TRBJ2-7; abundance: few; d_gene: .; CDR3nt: TGTGCCAGCAGCTATCCGGAGATCGGCGGGGGCCTCTACGAGCAGTACTTC; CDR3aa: CASSYPEIGGGLYEQYF
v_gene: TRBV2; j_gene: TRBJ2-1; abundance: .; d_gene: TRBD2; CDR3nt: TGTGCCAGCAGTCCCGTAGCGGGGGGAGGTTGGGAGCAGTTCTTC; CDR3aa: CASSPVAGGGWEQFF
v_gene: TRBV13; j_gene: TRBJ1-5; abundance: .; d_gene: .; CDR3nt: TGTGCCAGCAGCTTACGAGCTACTCAACGGAGCAATCAGCCCCAGCATTTT; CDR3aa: CASSLRATQRSNQPQHF
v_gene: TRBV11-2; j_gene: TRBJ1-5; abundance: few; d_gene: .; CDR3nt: TGTGCCAGCAGCTTCGGGACGTATCAGCCCCAGCATTTT; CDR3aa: CASSFGTYQPQHF
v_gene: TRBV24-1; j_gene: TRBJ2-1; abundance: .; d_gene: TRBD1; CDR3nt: TGTGCCACCAGTGACAGATACGGGACAGGGCTCTACAATGAGCAGTTCTTC; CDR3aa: CATSDRYGTGLYNEQFF
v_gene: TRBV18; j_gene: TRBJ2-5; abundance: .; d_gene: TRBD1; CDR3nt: TGTGCCAGCTCACCACCAAGGACAGGGGGACCCGGGGAGACCCAGTACTTC; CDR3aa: CASSPPRTGGPGETQYF
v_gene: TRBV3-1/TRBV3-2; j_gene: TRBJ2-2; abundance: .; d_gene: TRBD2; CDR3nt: TGTGCCAGCAGCTTAGTCATACTAGCGGACACCGGGGAGCTGTTTTTT; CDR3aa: CASSLVILADTGELFF
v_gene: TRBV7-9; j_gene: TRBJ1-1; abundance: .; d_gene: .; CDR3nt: TGTGCCAGCAGCTTTGACATGTACACTGAAGCTTTCTTT; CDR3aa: CASSFDMYTEAFF
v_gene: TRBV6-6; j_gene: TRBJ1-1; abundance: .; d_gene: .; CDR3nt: TGTGCCAGCAGTTGGGGGAACACTGAAGCTTTCTTT; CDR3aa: CASSWGNTEAFF
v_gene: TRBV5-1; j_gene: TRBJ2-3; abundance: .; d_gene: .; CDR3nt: TGCGCCAGCAGCTTGGCCGGCGCAGATACGCAGTATTTT; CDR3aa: CASSLAGADTQYF
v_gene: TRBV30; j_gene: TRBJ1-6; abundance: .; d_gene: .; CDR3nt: TGTGCCTGGAAGGGTTATAGCGGTGCAGCGACACCCCTCCACTTT; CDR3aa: CAWKGYSGAATPLHF
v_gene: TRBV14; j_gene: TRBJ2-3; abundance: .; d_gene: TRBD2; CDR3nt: TGTGCCAGCAGCCAATTTAGCGGGGCCTCCAGCACAGATACGCAGTATTTT; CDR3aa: CASSQFSGASSTDTQYF
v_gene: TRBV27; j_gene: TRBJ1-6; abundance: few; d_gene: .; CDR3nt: TGTGCCAGCAGTTTAACAGGGAGAGTTACACCCCTCCACTTT; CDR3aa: CASSLTGRVTPLHF
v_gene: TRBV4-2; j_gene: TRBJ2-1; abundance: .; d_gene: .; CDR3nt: TGTGCCAGCAGCCCAACTACCGGAAGTTTCAGCAATGAGCAGTTCTTC; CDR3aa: CASSPTTGSFSNEQFF
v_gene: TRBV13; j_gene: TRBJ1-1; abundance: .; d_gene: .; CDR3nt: TGTGCCAGCAGCTTCCTTTGGGGGGCCCCTGAAGCTTTCTTT; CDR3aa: CASSFLWGAPEAFF
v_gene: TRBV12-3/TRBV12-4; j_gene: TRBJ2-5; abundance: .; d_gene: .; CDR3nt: TGTGCCAGCAGTTTAGGAGAGACCCAGTACTTC; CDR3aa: CASSLGETQYF
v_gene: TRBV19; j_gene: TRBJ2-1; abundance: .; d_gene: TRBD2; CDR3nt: TGTGCCAGTAGTATCTTGGCGGGAGGTAGCAATGAGCAGTTCTTC; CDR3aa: CASSILAGGSNEQFF
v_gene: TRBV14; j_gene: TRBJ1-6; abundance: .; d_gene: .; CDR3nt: TGTGCCAGCAGCCCAGTTGTGAGCTCCTATAATTCACCCCTCCACTTT; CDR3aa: CASSPVVSSYNSPLHF
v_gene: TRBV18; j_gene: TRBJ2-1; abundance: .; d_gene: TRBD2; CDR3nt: TGTGCCAGCTCACCACATGGGGGGGGGTACAATGAGCAGTTCTTC; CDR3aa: CASSPHGGGYNEQFF
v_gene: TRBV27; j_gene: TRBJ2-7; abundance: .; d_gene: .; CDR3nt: TGTGCCACCGTGAGTGGGGTTGCCCCCTACGAGCAGTACTTC; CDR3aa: CATVSGVAPYEQYF
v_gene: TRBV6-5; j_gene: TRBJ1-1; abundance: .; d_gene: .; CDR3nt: TGTGCCAGCAGCCGCCGCGGTGTAGCTTTCTTT; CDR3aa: CASSRRGVAFF
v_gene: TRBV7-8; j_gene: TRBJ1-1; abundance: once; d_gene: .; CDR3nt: TGTGCCAGCAGCTTAAGTATCAAGGCGAACACTGAAGCTTTCTTT; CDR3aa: CASSLSIKANTEAFF
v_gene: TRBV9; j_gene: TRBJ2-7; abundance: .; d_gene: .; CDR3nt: TGTGCCAGCAGCGTAGAGGGGGTATCGGAGCAGTACTTC; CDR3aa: CASSVEGVSEQYF
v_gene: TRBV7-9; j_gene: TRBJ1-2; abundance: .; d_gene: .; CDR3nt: TGTGCCAGCAGCTTAGTTAACGATGGCTACACCTTC; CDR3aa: CASSLVNDGYTF
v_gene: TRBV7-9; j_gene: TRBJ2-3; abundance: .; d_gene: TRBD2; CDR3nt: TGTGCCAGCAGCTTAGCAGGGGGACTAGCGGGCACAGATACGCAGTATTTT; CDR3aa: CASSLAGGLAGTDTQYF
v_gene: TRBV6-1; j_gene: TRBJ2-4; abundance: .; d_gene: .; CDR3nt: TGTGCCAGCAGTGAAAATCGAGGGGCCAAAAACATTCAGTACTTC; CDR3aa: CASSENRGAKNIQYF
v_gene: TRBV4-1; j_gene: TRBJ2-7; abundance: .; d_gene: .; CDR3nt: TGCGCCAGCAGCCCCCCCTCTTTCGGGTCGGTGGAGCAGTACTTC; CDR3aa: CASSPPSFGSVEQYF
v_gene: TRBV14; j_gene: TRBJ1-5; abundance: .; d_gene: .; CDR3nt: TGTGCCAGCAGCCCTAGGTGGGGCAATCAGCCCCAGCATTTT; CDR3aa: CASSPRWGNQPQHF
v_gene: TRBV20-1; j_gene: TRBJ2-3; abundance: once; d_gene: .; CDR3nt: TGCAGTGCTAGAAAGGAGCATACGCAGTATTTT; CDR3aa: CSARKEHTQYF
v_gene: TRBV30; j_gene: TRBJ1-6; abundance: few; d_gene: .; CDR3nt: TGTGCCCTTAGGGGGATTAGCTCCTATAATTCACCCCTCCACTTT; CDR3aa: CALRGISSYNSPLHF
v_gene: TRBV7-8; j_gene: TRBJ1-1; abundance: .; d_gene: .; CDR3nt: TGTGCCAGCAGCTTAGGTTCGGGAGGCGGGACTGAAGCTTTCTTT; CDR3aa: CASSLGSGGGTEAFF
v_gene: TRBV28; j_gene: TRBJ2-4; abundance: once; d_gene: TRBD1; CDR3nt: TGTGCCAGCAGTAAACTGACAGGGGTAGCCAAAAACATTCAGTACTTC; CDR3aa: CASSKLTGVAKNIQYF
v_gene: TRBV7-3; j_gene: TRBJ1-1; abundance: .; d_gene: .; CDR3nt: TGTGCCAGCAGCTTGGAAACGAACACTGAAGCTTTCTTT; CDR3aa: CASSLETNTEAFF
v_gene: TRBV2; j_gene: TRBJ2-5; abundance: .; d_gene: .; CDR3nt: TGTGCCAGCAGTGAACGAGGAAGTTGGTGGGGAGAGACCCAGTACTTC; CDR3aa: CASSERGSWWGETQYF
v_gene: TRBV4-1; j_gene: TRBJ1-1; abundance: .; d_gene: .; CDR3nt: TGCGCCAGCAGCCAAGTGGCCTTAGGGAACACTGAAGCTTTCTTT; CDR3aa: CASSQVALGNTEAFF
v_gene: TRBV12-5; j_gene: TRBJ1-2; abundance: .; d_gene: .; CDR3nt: TGTGCTAGTGGTTTGGTATCCAAGGAGGGGGGGAACTATGGCTACACCTTC; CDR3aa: CASGLVSKEGGNYGYTF
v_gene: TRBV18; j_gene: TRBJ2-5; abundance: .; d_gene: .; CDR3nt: TGTGCCAGCTCACCAGCGGGATTCCAAGAGACCCAGTACTTC; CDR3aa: CASSPAGFQETQYF
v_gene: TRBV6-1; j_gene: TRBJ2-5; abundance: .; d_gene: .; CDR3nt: TGTGCCAGCAGTGAAATTTGGCTGGGACGGAGCCAAGAGACCCAGTACTTC; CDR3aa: CASSEIWLGRSQETQYF